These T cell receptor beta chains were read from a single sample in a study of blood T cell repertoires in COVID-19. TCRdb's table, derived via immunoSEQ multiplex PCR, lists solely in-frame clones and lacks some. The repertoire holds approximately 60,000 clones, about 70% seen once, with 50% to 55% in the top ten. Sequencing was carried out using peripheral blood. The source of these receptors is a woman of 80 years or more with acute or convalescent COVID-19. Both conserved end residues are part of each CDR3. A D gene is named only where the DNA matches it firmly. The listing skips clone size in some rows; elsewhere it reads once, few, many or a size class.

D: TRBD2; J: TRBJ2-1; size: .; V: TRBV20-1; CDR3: CSASGLAASSYNEQFF; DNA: TGCAGTGCTAGTGGCCTAGCGGCAAGCTCCTACAATGAGCAGTTCTTC
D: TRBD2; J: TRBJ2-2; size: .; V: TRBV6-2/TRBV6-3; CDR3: CASSYFSGGSGTGELFF; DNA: TGTGCCAGCAGTTACTTTTCGGGCGGGAGTGGCACCGGGGAGCTGTTTTTT
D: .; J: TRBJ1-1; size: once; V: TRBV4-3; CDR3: CASSRNTGTEAFF; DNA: TGCGCCAGCAGCCGTAATACAGGGACTGAAGCTTTCTTT
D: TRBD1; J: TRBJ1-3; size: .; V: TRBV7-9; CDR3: CASSTRTGAGAASGNTIYF; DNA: TGTGCCAGCAGCACGAGGACAGGGGCCGGGGCCGCCTCTGGAAACACCATATATTTT
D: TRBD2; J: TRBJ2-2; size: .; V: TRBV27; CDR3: CASSLGTSRYTGELFF; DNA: TGTGCCAGCAGTTTAGGGACTAGCCGTTACACCGGGGAGCTGTTTTTT
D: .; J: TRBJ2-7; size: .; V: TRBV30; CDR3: CAWGRDRSYEQYF; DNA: TGTGCCTGGGGGCGGGATCGGTCCTACGAGCAGTACTTC
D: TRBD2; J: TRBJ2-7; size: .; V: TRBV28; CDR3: CASGSGSIYEQYF; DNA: TGTGCCAGCGGAAGCGGGAGTATCTACGAGCAGTACTTC
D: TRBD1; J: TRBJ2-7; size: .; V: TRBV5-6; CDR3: CASRRTGTGVYEQYF; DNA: TGTGCCAGCAGGCGGACCGGGACAGGGGTTTACGAGCAGTACTTC
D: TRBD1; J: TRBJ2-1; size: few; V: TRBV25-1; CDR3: CASSDTGTGDNEQFF; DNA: TGTGCCAGCAGTGACACCGGGACAGGGGACAATGAGCAGTTCTTC
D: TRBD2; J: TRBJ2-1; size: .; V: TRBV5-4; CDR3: CASSLRLAGGLEQFF; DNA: TGTGCCAGCAGCTTGCGGCTAGCGGGAGGACTCGAGCAGTTCTTC
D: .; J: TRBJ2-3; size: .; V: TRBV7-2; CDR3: CASSSSWLAEDTQYF; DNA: TGTGCCAGCAGCTCCTCCTGGCTAGCTGAGGATACGCAGTATTTT
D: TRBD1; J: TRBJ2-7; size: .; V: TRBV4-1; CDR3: CASSQVDGQGRNEQYF; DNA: TGCGCCAGCAGCCAAGTCGATGGACAGGGAAGGAACGAGCAGTACTTC
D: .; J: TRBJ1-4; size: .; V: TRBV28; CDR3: CASNPIQGTNEKLFF; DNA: TGTGCCAGCAACCCAATACAGGGAACTAATGAAAAACTGTTTTTT
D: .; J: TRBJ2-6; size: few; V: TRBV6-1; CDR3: CASSATAHIYSGANVLTF; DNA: TGTGCCAGCAGTGCAACAGCCCATATCTACTCTGGGGCCAACGTCCTGACTTTC
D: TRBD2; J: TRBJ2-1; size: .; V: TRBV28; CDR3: CASSEEAGGPIYEQFF; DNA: TGTGCCAGCAGTGAAGAAGCGGGAGGGCCTATCTATGAGCAGTTCTTC
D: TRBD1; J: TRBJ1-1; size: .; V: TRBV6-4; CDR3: CASSEGTGRRAEAFF; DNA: TGTGCCAGCAGTGAGGGGACAGGGAGGAGGGCTGAAGCTTTCTTT
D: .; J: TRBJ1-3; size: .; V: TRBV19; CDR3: CASSVVSGNTIYF; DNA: TGTGCCAGTAGTGTCGTCTCTGGAAACACCATATATTTT
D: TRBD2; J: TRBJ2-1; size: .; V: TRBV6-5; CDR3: CASSSLAGGYNEQFF; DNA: TGTGCCAGCAGCTCACTAGCGGGAGGCTACAATGAGCAGTTCTTC
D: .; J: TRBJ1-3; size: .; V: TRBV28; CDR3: CASSPQGWGNTIYF; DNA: TGTGCCAGCAGTCCCCAGGGTTGGGGAAACACCATATATTTT
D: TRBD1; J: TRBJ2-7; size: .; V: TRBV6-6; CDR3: CASRSGTGKKSYEQYF; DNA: TGTGCCAGCAGGTCCGGGACAGGGAAAAAATCCTACGAGCAGTACTTC
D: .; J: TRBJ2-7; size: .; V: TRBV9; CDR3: CASSVRWSGEQYF; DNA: TGTGCCAGCAGCGTTAGATGGAGTGGCGAGCAGTACTTC
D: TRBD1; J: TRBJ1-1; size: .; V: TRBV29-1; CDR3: CSGGQIEAFF; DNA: TGCAGCGGGGGACAGATTGAAGCTTTCTTT
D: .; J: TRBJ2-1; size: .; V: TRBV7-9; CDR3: CASSPVGPYNEQFF; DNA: TGTGCCAGCAGCCCCGTGGGGCCCTACAATGAGCAGTTCTTC
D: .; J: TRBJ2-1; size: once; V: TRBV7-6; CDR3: CASSFAGSYNEQFF; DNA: TGTGCCAGCAGCTTCGCGGGATCCTACAATGAGCAGTTCTTC
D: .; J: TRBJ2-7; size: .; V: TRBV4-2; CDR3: CASSKKIYGAPMEQYF; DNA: TGTGCCAGCAGCAAAAAGATCTATGGTGCCCCCATGGAGCAGTACTTC
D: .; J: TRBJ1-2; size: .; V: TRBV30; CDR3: CAWREGKLGYTF; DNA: TGTGCCTGGAGAGAGGGAAAACTCGGCTACACCTTC
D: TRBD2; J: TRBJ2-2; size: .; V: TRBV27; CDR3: CASSNSGRAGVSTGELFF; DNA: TGTGCCAGCAGTAATAGCGGGAGGGCCGGTGTATCGACCGGGGAGCTGTTTTTT
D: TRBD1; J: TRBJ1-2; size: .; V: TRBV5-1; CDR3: CASSLLGTDYGYTF; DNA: TGCGCCAGCAGCTTGTTGGGGACAGACTATGGCTACACCTTC
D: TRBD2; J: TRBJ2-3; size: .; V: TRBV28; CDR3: CASSSPRNSGVWADTQYF; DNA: TGTGCCAGCAGCTCCCCCCGGAATAGCGGGGTCTGGGCAGATACGCAGTATTTT
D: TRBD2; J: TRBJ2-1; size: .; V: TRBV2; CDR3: CASSLVLAAGSNEQFF; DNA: TGTGCCAGCAGCCTGGTACTAGCGGCTGGGAGCAATGAGCAGTTCTTC
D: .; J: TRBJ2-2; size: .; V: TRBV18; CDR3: CASSPGQVNTGELFF; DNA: TGTGCCAGCTCACCAGGGCAGGTGAACACCGGGGAGCTGTTTTTT
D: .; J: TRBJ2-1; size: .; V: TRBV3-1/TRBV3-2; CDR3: CASSQDPLVDEQFF; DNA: TGTGCCAGCAGCCAAGATCCCTTAGTGGATGAGCAGTTCTTC
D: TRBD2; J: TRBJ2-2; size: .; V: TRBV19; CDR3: CASTERGVTGELFF; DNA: TGTGCCAGTACGGAGCGGGGGGTCACCGGGGAGCTGTTTTTT
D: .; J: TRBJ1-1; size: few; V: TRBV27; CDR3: CASSPPRGRGNTEAFF; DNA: TGTGCCAGCAGTCCTCCCAGGGGCCGAGGTAACACTGAAGCTTTCTTT
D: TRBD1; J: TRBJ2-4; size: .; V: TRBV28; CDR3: CASSGTGGFNIQYF; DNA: TGTGCCAGCAGTGGGACAGGGGGCTTTAACATTCAGTACTTC
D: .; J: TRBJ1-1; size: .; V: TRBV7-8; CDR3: CASSLGSGANTEAFF; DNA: TGTGCCAGCAGCTTAGGTTCGGGTGCGAACACTGAAGCTTTCTTT
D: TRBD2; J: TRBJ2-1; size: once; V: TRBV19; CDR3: CASSVTASGSYNEQFF; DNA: TGTGCCAGTAGTGTCACCGCTAGCGGGAGTTACAATGAGCAGTTCTTC
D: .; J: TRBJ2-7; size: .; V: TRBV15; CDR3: CATSRGGQGYEQYF; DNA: TGTGCCACCAGCAGGGGGGGGCAGGGCTACGAGCAGTACTTC